These 25 T cell receptor beta chains share one sample of origin, sequenced in a study of T cells in narcolepsy. Only in-frame clones appear in the TCRdb table, and some are missing; sequencing was by immunoSEQ multiplex PCR. The sample consists of approximately 38,000 clones, 75% to 90% of them appearing once. Sequenced input: CD45RA- memory CD4+ T cells from PBMCs. These receptors were taken from a human donor with narcolepsy.

V is TRBV7-2 and J is TRBJ2-4; no clear D. CDR3 length equals 16 residues. Per germline, CDR1 SGHTA and CDR2 FQGNSA. V shed 1 base and J shed 1 base, with 11 bases lying between them. For the CDR3, the DNA is TGTGCCAGCAGCTTAGAGTCTACAAGCGCCAAAAACATTCAGTACTTC. The encoded protein is CASSLESTSAKNIQYF.

Concerning this clone itself: An end of the junction differs from the germline gene, which may be a read error. This rearrangement joins TRBV7-2 to TRBJ2-1; the match to TRBD2 covers 12 bases. The CDR3 has 16 amino acids. Germline CDR1 and CDR2: SGHTA and FQGNSA. The CDR3 reads CASSLAGGPLYNEQFF. In DNA form, the CDR3 reads TGTGCCAGCAGCCTAGCGGGAGGGCCTCTCTACAATGAGCAGTTCTTC. Using reference TRBV7-2 and TRBJ2-1 for the parts outside the CDR3, the full variable domain is GAGVSQSPSNKVTEKGKDVELRCDPISGHTALYWYRQSLGQGLEFLIYFQGNSAPDKSGLPSDRFSAERTGGSVSTLTIQRTQQEDSAVYLCASSLAGGPLYNEQFFGPGTRLTVL.

This clone was detected only a few times. The J gene is TRBJ2-7, the V gene TRBV28; TRBD2 is a possible D gene (6 bases). CDR1 is MDHEN and CDR2 is SYDVKM in the germline V gene. The CDR3 loop spans 15 amino acids. V was cut by 5 bases and J by 2 bases, with 16 bases left in between. This CDR3 reads CASSLTGVRPYEQYF. The DNA of the CDR3 is TGTGCCAGCAGTCTGACGGGAGTTCGGCCCTACGAGCAGTACTTC.

The gene calls are TRBV28 and TRBJ1-6; D may be TRBD1 (5 bases). The CDR3 length is 11 residues. V dropped 6 bases and J dropped 8 bases, with 5 bases sitting between them. The germline V gene has CDR1 MDHEN and CDR2 SYDVKM. CDR3 coding DNA: TGTGCCAGCAGAGGGGATTCACCCCTCCACTTT. The encoded protein is CASRGDSPLHF. Based on the CDR3 plus reference TRBV28 and TRBJ1-6, the full variable domain is DVKVTQSSRYLVKRTGEKVFLECVQDMDHENMFWYRQDPGLGLRLIYFSYDVKMKEKGDIPEGYSVSREKKERFSLILESASTNQTSMYLCASRGDSPLHFGNGTRLTVT.

This chain joins TRBV11-2 and TRBJ1-6; 7 bases are shared with TRBD1. Germline V CDR1 and CDR2: SGHAT, FQNNGV. Losses at the gene ends were 5 bases for V and 9 bases for J; bases not matched to a gene: 7. The CDR3 extends over 14 amino acids. CDR3 sequence reads: CASSHDRAGSPLHF. The CDR3 DNA sequence: TGTGCCAGCAGCCATGACAGGGCGGGTTCACCCCTCCACTTT.

The chain combines TRBV7-2 with TRBJ1-2, with a weak D call TRBD1 (5 bases). With 1 base removed from V and 4 bases from J, the gap between germline ends came to 16 bases. The CDR3 sequence is 16 residues long. The germline gives CDR1 SGHTA, CDR2 FQGNSA. The DNA for the CDR3 is TGTGCCAGCAGCTTAGAGTCAGGGCGGTCAGTCTATGGCTACACCTTC. As protein: CASSLESGRSVYGYTF.

The rearrangement joins TRBV7-3 to TRBJ1-1, with D tentatively TRBD1 (5 bases). The CDR3 sequence is 14 residues long. Germline loops: CDR1 SGHTA, CDR2 FQGTGA. V lost 5 bases, J lost 4 bases, and 14 bases lay in between. The CDR3 nucleotides read TGTGCCAGCAGCGCCGGGGCCGGGGGCACTGAAGCTTTCTTT. Protein: CASSAGAGGTEAFF.

The V and J genes are TRBV2 and TRBJ2-1, with D perhaps TRBD1 (5 bases). The CDR3 runs to 14 residues. V was clipped by 4 bases and J by 6 bases, with 13 bases between them. Germline V CDR1 and CDR2: SNHLY, FYNNEI. CDR3 protein: CASSALQVINEQFF. The CDR3 coding sequence is TGTGCCAGCAGTGCCCTACAGGTTATCAATGAGCAGTTCTTC.

The chain employs TRBV18 and TRBJ2-6; 8 bases are a match to TRBD1. Per the germline V gene, CDR1 is KGHSH and CDR2 is LQKENI. Germline trimming cut 3 bases from V and 3 bases from J; bases unmatched to any gene: 7. CDR3 size: 17 residues. The CDR3 loop is CASSPLRTGSGANVLTF. In nucleotides, the CDR3 is TGTGCCAGCTCACCCTTAAGGACAGGGAGTGGGGCCAACGTCCTGACTTTC.

The table lists this clone with a count of one. This chain joins TRBV7-2 and TRBJ2-3; D perhaps matches TRBD1 (6 bases). The V end lost 3 bases, the J end lost 5 bases, and 15 bases lay between the germline ends. This CDR3 contains 15 residues. Germline V gives CDR1 SGHTA, CDR2 FQGNSA. DNA of the CDR3: TGTGCCAGCAGCTTGGGATTCTCAGGGGTAGATACGCAGTATTTT. Translated, it gives CASSLGFSGVDTQYF.

The genes are TRBV2 and TRBJ2-3; TRBD1 might be the D (5 bases). The CDR3 is made up of 13 amino acids. V dropped 3 bases and J dropped 5 bases, with 9 bases sitting between them. Germline V gene data show CDR1 as SNHLY and CDR2 as FYNNEI. The CDR3, as DNA: TGTGCCAGCAGTGACAGGGCTATAGATACGCAGTATTTT. Its protein is CASSDRAIDTQYF. Full variable domain (rest looked up from reference TRBV2 and TRBJ2-3): EPEVTQTPSHQVTQMGQEVILRCVPISNHLYFYWYRQILGQKVEFLVSFYNNEISEKSEIFDDQFSVERPDGSNFTLKIRSTKLEDSAMYFCASSDRAIDTQYFGPGTRLTVL.

The genes are TRBV6-5 and TRBJ1-1; D not certain. The CDR3 covers 13 residues. Trimming pared 3 bases from V and 6 bases from J, leaving 11 bases between. Germline-derived CDR1 and CDR2 are MNHEY and SVGAGI. In DNA form, the CDR3 reads TGTGCCAGCAGTTATGACTTCAGCGCTGAAGCTTTCTTT. This codes for CASSYDFSAEAFF.

This clone was counted a few times. V and J are TRBV7-2 and TRBJ2-1; no clear D gene. CDR1 SGHTA and CDR2 FQGNSA come from the germline V gene. The CDR3 is made up of 13 amino acids. Trimming left V 4 bases short and J 6 bases short, with 10 bases between. CDR3 in amino acids: CASSWKGLNEQFF. CDR3 nucleotide sequence: TGTGCCAGCAGCTGGAAGGGCCTCAATGAGCAGTTCTTC.

The CDR3 nucleotides read TGTGCCAGCAGTACTATCAAGCACACTGAAGCTTTCTTT. Its translation: CASSTIKHTEAFF. This chain connects TRBV6-5 to TRBJ1-1; D call uncertain. Looked up from germline, CDR1 is MNHEY and CDR2 is SVGAGI. The CDR3 covers 13 residues. Trimming shortened V by 5 bases and J by 3 bases, and 10 bases separated the two germline ends.

In this sample, this clone turned up a few times. V usage is TRBV4-2 and J usage is TRBJ2-5; perhaps TRBD1 as D (6 bases). Looked up from germline, CDR1 is LGHNA and CDR2 is YNFKEQ. This CDR3 region has 14 residues. V was cut by 5 bases and J by 2 bases, with 12 bases left in between. This CDR3 reads CASSYSGEQETQYF. The CDR3 DNA sequence: TGTGCCAGCAGCTACTCAGGGGAACAAGAGACCCAGTACTTC.

This chain links TRBV30 with TRBJ1-2; D is uncertain. Per germline, CDR1 GTSNPN and CDR2 SVGIG (reference sequence). The V gene lost 2 bases and the J gene lost 8 bases, with 9 bases spanning the gap. The CDR3 has 11 amino acids. In DNA, the CDR3 is TGTGCCTGGAGTCCGGCGTGGGGCTACACCTTC. This sequence encodes CAWSPAWGYTF.

This clone appeared a single time. The V call is TRBV6-5, the J call TRBJ1-2, with 7 bases aligning to TRBD1. Trimming took 7 bases from V and 8 from J; bases not matched to a gene: 16. This CDR3 has 15 residues. CDR1 and CDR2 from the germline V gene are MNHEY and SVGAGI. This CDR3 is CASKEADREGSGYTF. In nucleotides, the CDR3 is TGTGCCAGCAAAGAAGCCGACAGGGAAGGTTCCGGCTACACCTTC.

In this sample, this clone turned up once. The V call is TRBV5-6, the J call TRBJ1-1; TRBD1 is a possible D gene (5 bases). Trimming removed 5 bases from V and 8 bases from J, with 19 bases in between. Per germline, CDR1 SGHDT and CDR2 YYEEEE. The CDR3 sequence is 14 residues long. The CDR3 region is CASRESGTPGEAFF. The CDR3 DNA sequence: TGTGCCAGCAGGGAGTCCGGGACGCCGGGCGAAGCTTTCTTT. Full variable domain (missing parts from reference TRBV5-6 and TRBJ1-1): DAGVTQSPTHLIKTRGQQVTLRCSPKSGHDTVSWYQQALGQGPQFIFQYYEEEERQRGNFPDRFSGHQFPNYSSELNVNALLLGDSALYLCASRESGTPGEAFFGQGTRLTVV.

This rearrangement joins TRBV1 to TRBJ1-2; TRBD1 reflects the table's D call only, with no check against the DNA. TRBV1 is designated a pseudogene. The CDR3 runs to 13 residues. The CDR3 DNA is TGCACCAGCAGCCTCCCCGACATCGACGGCTACACCTTC. It encodes CTSSLPDIDGYTF.

This clone was counted a single time. The chain joins TRBV11-2 to TRBJ2-3, with 7 bases lining up with TRBD2. CDR1 is SGHAT, CDR2 FQNNGV, per germline. Trimming removed 0 bases from V and 4 bases from J; junction bases left unmatched: 10. The CDR3 is made up of 17 amino acids. The CDR3 sequence: CASSLDRGGTVSDTQYF. CDR3 in DNA: TGTGCCAGCAGCTTAGATCGGGGAGGGACCGTCTCAGATACGCAGTATTTT.

The chain recombines TRBV30 with TRBJ2-4; D tentatively fits TRBD1 or TRBD2 (5 bases each). The CDR3 contains 15 residues. Germline loops: CDR1 GTSNPN, CDR2 SVGIG (reference sequence). V lost 5 bases to trimming and J lost 0 bases, with 14 bases between them. The chain's CDR3 is CAWRTGTVAKNIQYF. For the CDR3, the DNA is TGTGCCTGGCGCACCGGGACCGTAGCCAAAAACATTCAGTACTTC.

This sequence joins TRBV7-2 and TRBJ1-2; TRBD1 might be the D (5 bases). V was cut by 4 bases and J by 5 bases, with 20 bases left in between. The CDR3 has 16 residues. The germline gives CDR1 SGHTA, CDR2 FQGNSA. The chain's CDR3 is CASSSRALKGEYGYTF. In nucleotides, the CDR3 is TGTGCCAGCAGCTCGAGGGCGCTAAAAGGGGAATATGGCTACACCTTC.

The CDR3 is CASSSTSSGGSYNEQFF. The CDR3 nucleotides read TGTGCCAGCAGCTCGACCTCTAGCGGGGGCTCCTACAATGAGCAGTTCTTC. This chain connects TRBV7-9 to TRBJ2-1; 10 nucleotides agree with TRBD2. Trimming took 4 bases from V and 0 from J; bases not matched to a gene: 6. CDR1 and CDR2 (germline): SEHNR, FQNEAQ (reference sequence). The CDR3 covers 17 residues.

The V and J genes are TRBV5-4 and TRBJ2-7; D may be TRBD1 or TRBD2 (6 bases each). V gave up 3 bases and J gave up 1 base, with 11 bases separating them. This CDR3 is 14 amino acids long. Germline CDR1 is SGHNT and CDR2 is YYREEE (reference sequence). The CDR3 bases are TGTGCCAGCAGCTGGAGGGGGGCATCCTACGAGCAGTACTTC. Translation gives CASSWRGASYEQYF.

Turning to this clone: This specimen includes other DNA sequences encoding the same CDR3. The rearrangement joins TRBV18 to TRBJ1-1; possible D gene TRBD1, 6 bases. Per germline, CDR1 KGHSH and CDR2 LQKENI. The CDR3 is 15 residues long. The V and J ends lost 5 bases and 0 bases respectively, with 13 bases between them. The DNA of the CDR3 is TGTGCCAGCTCATCGGGACAACGTATGAACACTGAAGCTTTCTTT. Protein: CASSSGQRMNTEAFF. Combining the CDR3 with reference TRBV18 and TRBJ1-1 gives the whole variable domain NAGVMQNPRHLVRRRGQEARLRCSPMKGHSHVYWYRQLPEEGLKFMVYLQKENIIDESGMPKERFSAEFPKEGPSILRIQQVVRGDSAAYFCASSSGQRMNTEAFFGQGTRLTVV.